This T cell receptor beta chain was identified during a study of control samples from healthy donors and cancer patients (dated by TCRdb to 2020 to 2022). Based on the germline V gene, the CDR1 and CDR2 sequences are SGHVS and FQNEAQ. The CDR3 measures 18 amino acids from cysteine to phenylalanine. The entry retains the CDR3 DNA only, 54 bases that are in frame from base 1. Trimming accounts for 3 bases at V and 0 bases at J, while the number of junction bases matched to no gene is 11. The library relied on the immunoSEQ multiplex PCR assay. What TCRdb holds here is the immuneACCESS table cut down to in-frame rearrangements. Part of the clones is not present; checked against another copy, under half of the missing clones reflect an unresolved V gene, and the others are unexplained. Recorded for this sample are 210,000 or so clones; roughly nine tenths of them occurred a single time. The biggest ten clones account for less than 2% of the sample.

Of note for this clone: Its antigen is currently not known. Base qualities are not recorded, but no much larger clone differs from it by a single base.

The rearranged chain carries TRBV7-8 and TRBJ1-1, with 9 central nucleotides matching TRBD1. The TCR originated in a man aged 25-45 years in good health. Sequencing input: blood. The nucleotide sequence reads TGTGCCAGCAGCTTGGGACAGGGAAGAAGCTTCTTGAACACTGAAGCTTTCTTT. This yields the protein CASSLGQGRSFLNTEAFF.